A single sample gave rise to the 24 T cell receptor beta chains below, sequenced in a study of T-cell memory formation after mild COVID-19. TCRdb analysed the 5' RACE reads with MiXCR anew, one entry per CDR3 protein. The sample includes more than 250,000 distinct CDR3 sequences, around 17% seen only once; the top ten take 23%. What was sequenced was PBMCs or a T cell subset sorted from them (not recorded which). Receptors were obtained from a young man who had mild COVID-19 (a few samples of this study predate the infection). Cell type and time point are not known.

The rearrangement joins TRBV6-6 to TRBJ2-5; D tentatively reads TRBD1 or TRBD2 (5 bases each). Germline CDR1 reads MNHNY; CDR2 reads SVGAGI (reference sequence). The CDR3 is made up of 16 amino acids. V was clipped by 2 bases and J by 3 bases, with 16 bases between them. DNA for the CDR3: TGTGCCAGCAGTTACACCCCAACTAGGGGCGAAGAGACCCAGTACTTC. This codes for CASSYTPTRGEETQYF.

This sequence joins TRBV6-6 and TRBJ2-1; TRBD2 matches at 9 bases. The CDR3 loop spans 17 amino acids. Germline CDR1 reads MNHNY; CDR2 reads SVGAGI (reference sequence). J lost 4 bases, V lost 0 bases, and 7 bases had no gene match. CDR3 protein: CASSYSWASGDYNEQFF. CDR3 nucleotide sequence: TGTGCCAGCAGTTACTCGTGGGCTAGCGGGGATTACAATGAGCAGTTCTTC.

This clonotype was observed a handful of times. The chain joins TRBV12-3 or TRBV12-4 to TRBJ2-3; the match to TRBD1 covers 11 bases. J gave up 8 bases and V 6 bases, and 10 bases lay outside the gene matches. The CDR3 length is 15 residues. The CDR3 spells CASREPGTGGRTQYF. For the CDR3, the DNA is TGTGCCAGCAGAGAACCCGGGACAGGGGGGCGTACGCAGTATTTT.

Ten or more counts support this clonotype. V is TRBV5-1 and J is TRBJ2-3, with 7 bases lining up with TRBD2. This CDR3 is built from 17 residues. Trimming at V came to 0 bases and at J to 2 bases, leaving 9 bases not matched to a gene. Germline V gene sequence: CDR1 SGHRS, CDR2 YFSETQ. CDR3 amino acids: CASSLAVTGGLTDTQYF. The CDR3 region has the DNA TGCGCCAGCAGCTTGGCTGTTACGGGGGGACTCACAGATACGCAGTATTTT.

The chain has TRBV7-3 and TRBJ2-5; D might be TRBD1 or TRBD2, each matching 6 bases. The ends were cut back, 5 bases at V and 1 base at J, with 8 bases in the middle. Germline V gene lookup returns CDR1 SGHTA and CDR2 FQGTGA. This CDR3 is 13 amino acids long. The DNA for the CDR3 is TGTGCCAGCAGCCCGGGGGCCCAAGAGACCCAGTACTTC. Translation: CASSPGAQETQYF.

This clonotype has only a few counts. The rearrangement links TRBV2 to TRBJ1-1; D may be TRBD1 (5 bases). Per germline, CDR1 SNHLY and CDR2 FYNNEI. Trimming shortened V by 8 bases and J by 3 bases, and 13 bases separated the two germline ends. This CDR3 has 13 amino acids. In DNA, the CDR3 is TGTGCCAGCGGCAGGGACCGTGACACTGAAGCTTTCTTT. Amino acid sequence: CASGRDRDTEAFF.

This chain connects TRBV12-3 or TRBV12-4 to TRBJ1-1; no reliable D call. Trimming took off 6 bases at V and 1 base at J, with 21 bases between the two ends. This CDR3 has 17 residues. This chain's CDR3 is CASSPSSLGLRNTEAFF. CDR3 nucleotides: TGTGCCAGCAGCCCCTCTTCTTTGGGTCTTAGGAACACTGAAGCTTTCTTT.

This chain joins TRBV10-3 and TRBJ2-5, with D uncertain. Germline CDR1 reads ENHRY; CDR2 reads SYGVKD. The CDR3 loop spans 15 amino acids. The V end was cut by 0 bases, the J end by 1 base, with 9 bases between. CDR3 in amino acids: CAISESKGTQETQYF. CDR3 sequence (DNA): TGTGCCATCAGTGAGTCGAAGGGAACCCAAGAGACCCAGTACTTC.

This clonotype was seen at least ten times. The V and J genes are TRBV7-9 and TRBJ2-3; the match to TRBD2 covers 7 bases. This CDR3 region has 14 residues. CDR1 is SEHNR and CDR2 is FQNEAQ in the germline V gene (reference sequence). Losses at the gene ends were 4 bases for V and 0 bases for J; bases not matched to a gene: 1. DNA of the CDR3: TGTGCCAGCAGCTGGGAGGGAAGCACAGATACGCAGTATTTT. This sequence encodes CASSWEGSTDTQYF.

The chain uses TRBV6-6 and TRBJ2-5; tentative D call: TRBD2 (6 bases). CDR3 size: 16 residues. V lost 8 bases and J 3 bases, leaving 22 bases between the germline ends. Germline CDR1 is MNHNY and CDR2 is SVGAGI (reference sequence). This chain's CDR3 is CASDVGSGESKETQYF. The CDR3, as DNA: TGTGCCAGCGACGTTGGGTCGGGGGAATCCAAAGAGACCCAGTACTTC.

The chain employs TRBV5-1 and TRBJ1-2; unclear D gene. CDR1 is SGHRS, CDR2 YFSETQ, per germline. The CDR3 totals 13 residues. V was clipped by 2 bases and J by 8 bases, with 13 bases between them. The CDR3 reads CASSLASGEGYTF. In DNA, the CDR3 is TGCGCCAGCAGCTTAGCAAGTGGTGAGGGCTACACCTTC.

This clonotype was seen a few times. This sequence joins TRBV5-6 and TRBJ2-3; D possibly uses TRBD1 or TRBD2 (7 bases each). V gave up 4 bases and J gave up 2 bases, with 14 bases separating them. The CDR3 is 15 amino acids. Per the germline V gene, CDR1 is SGHDT and CDR2 is YYEEEE. The CDR3 coding sequence is TGTGCCAGCAGCGGGGGGGACAGCCCCACAGATACGCAGTATTTT. As protein: CASSGGDSPTDTQYF. Together with reference TRBV5-6 and TRBJ2-3, the CDR3 gives the full variable domain: DAGVTQSPTHLIKTRGQQVTLRCSPKSGHDTVSWYQQALGQGPQFIFQYYEEEERQRGNFPDRFSGHQFPNYSSELNVNALLLGDSALYLCASSGGDSPTDTQYFGPGTRLTVL.

The table lists this clonotype with many counts. The chain employs TRBV7-9 and TRBJ2-5, with D perhaps TRBD1 (6 bases). Trimming shortened V by 6 bases and J by 2 bases, and 13 bases separated the two germline ends. Germline V CDR1 and CDR2: SEHNR, FQNEAQ (reference sequence). CDR3 length equals 14 residues. CDR3 protein: CASSRDTVQETQYF. The CDR3 region has the DNA TGTGCCAGCAGTAGGGACACGGTGCAAGAGACCCAGTACTTC. The full variable domain, rest sourced from reference TRBV7-9 and TRBJ2-5, is DTGVSQNPRHKITKRGQNVTFRCDPISEHNRLYWYRQTLGQGPEFLTYFQNEAQLEKSRLLSDRFSAERPKGSFSTLEIQRTEQGDSAMYLCASSRDTVQETQYFGPGTRLLVL.

This clonotype was picked up a small number of times. This rearrangement joins TRBV20-1 to TRBJ1-5; D ambiguous. V was shortened by 3 bases and J by 5 bases, with 11 bases between the two germline ends. The CDR3 contains 13 residues. Germline lookup yields CDR1 DFQATT and CDR2 SNEGSKA (reference sequence). Here the CDR3 reads CSARTGIHQPQHF. In DNA form, the CDR3 reads TGCAGTGCTAGGACTGGCATTCATCAGCCCCAGCATTTT.

The genes are TRBV29-1 and TRBJ2-5; 8 bases match TRBD1. CDR1 is SQVTM, CDR2 ANQGSEA, per germline. The CDR3 contains 14 residues. J gave up 5 bases and V 4 bases, and 9 bases lay outside the gene matches. The CDR3 coding sequence is TGCAGCGTTGTTATCGGACAGGGCTGGGAGACCCAGTACTTC. It translates to CSVVIGQGWETQYF.

The CDR3 DNA sequence: TGCGCCAGCAGCTTGGTTCCGGGGGTCGGGCAGCCCCAGCATTTT. Its translation is CASSLVPGVGQPQHF. V is TRBV5-1 and J is TRBJ1-5; D possibly corresponds to TRBD1 (5 bases). Trimming cost V 0 bases and J 7 bases, with 14 bases left between them. The CDR3 has 15 amino acids. The germline V gene has CDR1 SGHRS and CDR2 YFSETQ.

This chain joins TRBV5-1 and TRBJ2-7; tentative D call: TRBD1 (5 bases). V shed 4 bases and J shed 11 bases, with 19 bases lying between them. Germline values: CDR1 SGHRS, CDR2 YFSETQ. The CDR3 contains 13 residues. The DNA of the CDR3 is TGCGCCAGCAGCCCGGACCAAGGGGATCGGGAGTACTTC. As protein: CASSPDQGDREYF.

This clonotype was recorded a few times. V gene TRBV12-3 or TRBV12-4 combines with J gene TRBJ1-5, with TRBD1 matching over 7 bases. CDR3 length: 14 amino acids. With V trimmed by 6 bases and J by 5 bases, 7 bases remained unmatched. The CDR3 nucleotides read TGTGCCAGCAGGTCGGACAGGAGGGATCAGCCCCAGCATTTT. This encodes CASRSDRRDQPQHF.

V usage is TRBV5-1 and J usage is TRBJ2-7; TRBD2 matches 7 bases. Germline V gene lookup returns CDR1 SGHRS and CDR2 YFSETQ. The CDR3 is 16 amino acids. V gave up 4 bases and J gave up 3 bases; unmatched junction bases: 13. CDR3 sequence: CASSPAGGGMGYEQYV. For the CDR3, the DNA is TGCGCCAGCAGCCCCGCCGGCGGGGGAATGGGCTACGAGCAGTACGTC.

The CDR3 DNA follows: TGTGCCAGCAGCCGGACAGGGACCACAGATACGCAGTATTTT. Its protein is CASSRTGTTDTQYF. The chain couples TRBV7-2 to TRBJ2-3, with TRBD1 matching 8 bases. Germline loops: CDR1 SGHTA, CDR2 FQGNSA. The CDR3 has 14 amino acids. V was clipped by 5 bases and J by 2 bases; unmatched bases: 3.

The chain carries TRBV4-1 and TRBJ1-5; D uncertain. This CDR3 region has 15 residues. Trimming stripped 1 base from V and 0 bases from J, with 7 bases between. Germline V gives CDR1 MGHRA, CDR2 YSYEKL. The CDR3 sequence: CASSQASFSNQPQHF. DNA of the CDR3: TGCGCCAGCAGCCAAGCTTCCTTTAGCAATCAGCCCCAGCATTTT.

In its sample, this clonotype was seen a few times. The rearrangement joins TRBV11-2 to TRBJ2-2; 7 positions match TRBD1. J gave up 2 bases and V 5 bases, and 14 bases lay outside the gene matches. The CDR3 loop spans 18 amino acids. Germline V gives CDR1 SGHAT, CDR2 FQNNGV. CDR3 residues: CASSQGQLLMINTGELFF. CDR3 sequence (DNA): TGTGCCAGCAGCCAGGGACAGCTCCTTATGATTAACACCGGGGAGCTGTTTTTT. The whole variable domain, filled in from reference TRBV11-2 and TRBJ2-2, reads EAGVAQSPRYKIIEKRQSVAFWCNPISGHATLYWYQQILGQGPKLLIQFQNNGVVDDSQLPKDRFSAERLKGVDSTLKIQPAKLEDSAVYLCASSQGQLLMINTGELFFGEGSRLTVL.

This clonotype was picked up a small number of times. The J gene is TRBJ2-7, the V gene TRBV6-5, with 10 positions matching TRBD1. Germline loops: CDR1 MNHEY, CDR2 SVGAGI. V was clipped by 2 bases and J by 2 bases; unmatched bases: 3. The CDR3 has 15 amino acids. The CDR3: CASSYGTGVTYEQYF. DNA of the CDR3: TGTGCCAGCAGTTACGGGACAGGGGTCACCTACGAGCAGTACTTC.

This clonotype has only a few counts. V gene TRBV7-2 combines with J gene TRBJ1-5, with D possibly matching TRBD1 (5 bases). In germline, CDR1 is SGHTA, CDR2 FQGNSA. Trimming pared 3 bases from V and 2 bases from J, leaving 11 bases between. The CDR3 contains 15 residues. DNA for the CDR3: TGTGCCAGCAGCTTGAGCAGGGAGCGCAATCAGCCCCAGCATTTT. This encodes CASSLSRERNQPQHF. Complete variable domain (other parts from reference TRBV7-2 and TRBJ1-5): GAGVSQSPSNKVTEKGKDVELRCDPISGHTALYWYRQSLGQGLEFLIYFQGNSAPDKSGLPSDRFSAERTGGSVSTLTIQRTQQEDSAVYLCASSLSRERNQPQHFGDGTRLSIL.